What follows describes a single T cell receptor beta chain. This clonotype came up a few times. There is no known antigen for this receptor. Base qualities are missing; no much larger clone stands one base away. The donors were about 40 Caucasian individuals from Russia, aged roughly 6 to 90 years, who were systemically healthy. Each donor gave around 9.5 milliliters of peripheral blood, collected into EDTA-treated Vacutainer tubes. PBMCs were isolated by Ficoll-Paque density-gradient centrifugation, with at least 7 million obtained per sample. Trizol reagent was used to extract total RNA from the PBMCs, yielding at least 5 micrograms per sample. For every donor, an aliquot of PBMCs went through flow cytometry to measure the percentages of naive CD45RAhigh/CD27high T cells. The junction carries 10 bases between V and J, which are trimmed by 10 bases and 7 bases respectively. The CDR3 sequence holds 10 residues, the cysteine and phenylalanine included. This entry keeps only the CDR3 DNA: 30 bases, framed from base 1. For CDR1 and CDR2, the germline V gene lists MDHEN and SYDVKM.

This record belongs to a study of blood T cells in healthy people across ages (dated by TCRdb to between 2014 and 2016). Concerning the study at large: In model experiments, template switching captured roughly one uniquely barcoded TCR beta cDNA molecule for every two T cells. To track age-related changes in TCR beta repertoire diversity, the study relied on deep sequencing normalized with unique cDNA molecular identifiers. Four age groups were formed from the donors: young (average about 17 years), middle-aged (approximately 40), aged (about 62) and long-lived (more than 75). To avoid experimental bias, donors of different ages were spread randomly across the sequencing lanes. For two donors (one aged 18 to 30 and one aged 80 or older), the study analyzed two additional independent replicas of 1 million unique cDNA reads from the same blood draw.

Library preparation used 5' RACE. For sequencing, an Illumina HiSeq 2500 was employed. The second PCR ran for about 7 to 11 cycles and used a J-beta primer mix along with a sample-barcoded 5' primer. A unique molecular identifier was introduced onto each TCR beta cDNA molecule by a template-switch 5' adaptor carrying 12 random nucleotides. Each sample yielded at least 3 million CDR3-containing paired-end reads. First-strand cDNA was synthesized from all RNA with the Mint cDNA synthesis kit, primed by a TRBC-specific oligonucleotide. After uracil-DNA glycosylase treatment, a first 18-cycle PCR used universal primers M1SS and BC2_uni_R on all cDNA. Per the authors' processing: Each sample was normalized by randomly selecting 1 million high-quality reads, each carrying a distinct molecular identifier. Reads with shared molecular identifiers were discarded instead of being binned into consensus sequences. CDR3 identification, clonotype clustering and error correction used MiTCR with a Q25 quality threshold and the strictest error-elimination algorithm. A nonparametric unseen species model with Euler transformation was used to estimate a lower bound on total TCR beta diversity. The public reads were run again by TCRdb, first through fastp at Q25 and then through MiXCR, and only productive beta chains were kept. CDR3 protein duplicates are merged, each entry listing the most common genes and DNA. The V and J calls and clone size are TCRdb's, not the authors'. This sample comprises around 1,000,000 distinct CDR3 sequences, 30% to 40% of them detected only once. The top ten clonotypes cover roughly 14% of the sample.

What the authors observed across the whole study: Conclusive comparison of naive and antigen-experienced compartments was prevented by the profiling of bulk unsorted PBMCs. Estimates of total diversity based on one million sequenced T cells were regarded as lower bounds and as underestimates. Compared with the aged group, more naive CD4+ T cells, fewer expanded clones and increased TCR diversity were shown by the long-lived group, suggesting age selection. Because the CMV infection status of the donors was unknown, age-related changes in expanded clonotypes may potentially have been confounded. As age increased, observed TCR beta diversity per million T cells dropped in a roughly linear way, and a significant reduction was already evident by age around 41. Observed TCR beta diversity correlated strongly with the percentage of naive T cells measured by flow cytometry.

The V and J segments used are TRBV28 and TRBJ2-5; the D gene assignment is ambiguous. The sequence derives from a man aged 18 to 30 in good health. Source material: blood. The CDR3: CATALGTQYF. The nucleotide sequence reads TGTGCCACGGCTCTAGGGACCCAGTACTTC.